Below, one T cell receptor (beta chain) is given with its context. Within the sample, other DNA sequences also encode this same CDR3. This sample is part of a study of shared clonotypes between healthy human individuals. Study context: The study enrolled a couple of women and a few men aged 18 to 49.

The ends were cut back, 6 bases at V and 4 bases at J, with 6 bases in the middle. The germline V gene encodes CDR1 LNHDA and CDR2 SQIVND (reference sequence). CDR3 length: 11 residues. TCRdb's copy holds only in-frame clones and misses some; the assay was immunoSEQ multiplex PCR. The sample lists about 1.5 million clones, around 98% occurring once. The TCR was taken from a man in his thirties or forties in good health. What was sequenced was naive CD4+ T cells sorted from blood. Subset indicated: CD45RA+ positively selected. This chain links TRBV19 with TRBJ2-5; D remains unclear. CDR3 coding DNA: TGTGCCAGTAGCTCGTCAGAGACCCAGTACTTC. Encoded protein: CASSSSETQYF.